One T cell receptor (beta chain) is described in this entry. Under the authors' procedure: Estimated nucleated cell counts came from reference gene primer amplification. TCRdb keeps only in-frame clones here, not all; method: immunoSEQ multiplex PCR. The V and J calls and clone size are taken from that table; D and trimming were inferred from the DNA. Of under 500,000 clones in the sample, 70% to 90% were seen once. These data are taken from a study of blood T cell repertoires in COVID-19. Study in general: COVID-19 samples, acute and convalescent, were from the United States, Italy and Spain. Sources were T cells, B-cell-depleted T cells, or PBMCs; the material itself was cDNA or gDNA.

V lost 0 bases, J lost 0 bases, and 8 bases lay in between. Germline CDR1 KGHSH, CDR2 LQKENI. The CDR3 contains 15 residues. Cohorts were assigned according to the clinical history that participants reported. What was sequenced was PBMCs or T cells enriched from blood (not recorded which). The rearrangement joins TRBV18 to TRBJ1-2; D unclear. The clonotype originates from a woman between 18 and 29 years old with acute COVID-19. CDR3 region: CASSPPGEANYGYTF. In nucleotides, the CDR3 is TGTGCCAGCTCACCACCCGGGGAAGCTAACTATGGCTACACCTTC.